The 5 T cell receptor beta chains below were found in one sample sequenced in a study of early stage breast cancer tumors. Sequenced by immunoSEQ multiplex PCR; TCRdb stores in-frame clones only, minus some. Altogether 25,000 to 35,000 clones are present, roughly 55% being singletons, with the ten largest covering 8% to 10%. Source material: breast tumor tissue. All receptors come from a person in their fifties with breast cancer.

This chain connects TRBV27 to TRBJ1-1; TRBD1 might be the D (6 bases). V gave up 4 bases and J gave up 5 bases, with 11 bases separating them. CDR1 and CDR2 (germline): MNHEY, SMNVEV (reference sequence). CDR3 size: 13 residues. CDR3: CASSWGRGTEAFF. The DNA of the CDR3 is TGTGCCAGCAGTTGGGGGAGGGGGACTGAAGCTTTCTTT.

This clone was recorded a few times. The chain recombines TRBV2 with TRBJ2-7, with D maybe TRBD1 (6 bases). This CDR3 region has 13 residues. V shed 6 bases and J shed 3 bases, with 12 bases lying between them. Germline CDR1 and CDR2: SNHLY and FYNNEI. CDR3 bases: TGTGCCAGCAGGGGGACAAACGGCTACGAGCAGTACTTC. This encodes CASRGTNGYEQYF.

V and J are TRBV4-2 and TRBJ1-2; 8 positions agree with TRBD1. Germline CDR1 and CDR2: LGHNA and YNFKEQ. The CDR3 covers 14 residues. V lost 2 bases, J lost 6 bases, and 5 bases stayed unmatched. Here the CDR3 DNA reads TGTGCCAGCAGCCAATGGGACAGGCGACATGGCTACACCTTC. Translated, it gives CASSQWDRRHGYTF.

The genes are TRBV7-2 and TRBJ2-1; 12 bases match TRBD2. Germline V gives CDR1 SGHTA, CDR2 FQGNSA. The V gene end was trimmed by 5 bases and the J gene end by 9 bases; junction bases not matched to a gene: 11. The CDR3 has 16 residues. The CDR3 bases are TGTGCCAGCAGCCCCCAACTAGCGGGAGGATCATCTGAGCAGTTCTTC. Residues: CASSPQLAGGSSEQFF.

V gene TRBV5-8 combines with J gene TRBJ2-3; D possibly corresponds to TRBD1 (5 bases). Germline values: CDR1 SGHTS, CDR2 YDEGEE. The CDR3 totals 15 residues. Between the trimmed V and J ends, which lost 3 bases and 4 bases, there was a span of 15 bases. The CDR3 nucleotides read TGTGCCAGCAGCTGGTTCGGCAGGGCCTCAGATACGCAGTATTTT. Translation: CASSWFGRASDTQYF. Full variable domain (remainder filled in from reference TRBV5-8 and TRBJ2-3): EAGVTQSPTHLIKTRGQQATLRCSPISGHTSVYWYQQALGLGLQFLLWYDEGEERNRGNFPPRFSGRQFPNYSSELNVNALELEDSALYLCASSWFGRASDTQYFGPGTRLTVL.